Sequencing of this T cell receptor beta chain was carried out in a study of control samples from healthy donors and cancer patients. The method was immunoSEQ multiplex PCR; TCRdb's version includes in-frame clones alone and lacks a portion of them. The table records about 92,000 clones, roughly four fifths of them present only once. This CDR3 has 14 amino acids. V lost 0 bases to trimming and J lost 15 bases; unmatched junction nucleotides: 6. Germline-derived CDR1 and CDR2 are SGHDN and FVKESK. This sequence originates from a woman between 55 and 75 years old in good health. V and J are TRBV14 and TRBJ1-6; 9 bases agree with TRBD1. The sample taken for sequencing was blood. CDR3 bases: TGTGCCAGCAGCCAAGACTGGGACAGGGCGCTCCTCCACTTT. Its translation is CASSQDWDRALLHF.